This TCR beta chain was captured in a study of beta chain features in type 1 diabetes. General study points: Moderate yet significant TCRB CDR3 shortening was seen in Type 1 diabetes patients in all four CD4+ subsets.

Sequenced material consisted of expressed TCRB transcripts (all of the isolated RNA was reverse transcribed). Generated by immunoSEQ multiplex PCR, the TCRdb table keeps only in-frame clones and is missing some. Counted here are over 120,000 clones, about 13% occurring once; the ten biggest clones make up roughly 1.4%. Germline V CDR1 and CDR2: KGHSH, LQKENI. V was trimmed by 6 bases and J by 0 bases, leaving 8 bases between them. The CDR3 sequence is 13 residues long. Comments on this clone: Its antigen is not known.

Via CD45RO/CCR7/CD25/CD127/CD95/CD27, cells of the CD4+ naive, central memory, regulatory and stem cell-like memory subsets were sorted. This receptor was taken from a man younger than 35 with type 1 diabetes. The sequenced sample consisted of central memory CD4+ T cells from blood. The chain employs TRBV18 and TRBJ1-1, with a tentative D call TRBD1 (5 bases). CDR3 sequence reads: CASSQGLNTEAFF. Written as DNA, the CDR3 is TGTGCCAGCTCGCAGGGATTGAACACTGAAGCTTTCTTT. The complete variable domain, with remaining parts taken from reference TRBV18 and TRBJ1-1, reads NAGVMQNPRHLVRRRGQEARLRCSPMKGHSHVYWYRQLPEEGLKFMVYLQKENIIDESGMPKERFSAEFPKEGPSILRIQQVVRGDSAAYFCASSQGLNTEAFFGQGTRLTVV.